The T cell receptor (beta chain) described here comes from a study of spatial heterogeneity in lung cancer. Study information: Detection consistently yielded more beta chains than alpha chains.

This clonotype was found many times. TCRdb independently ran MiXCR on the 5' RACE reads; one entry per CDR3 protein. The repertoire holds 20,000 to 25,000 distinct CDR3 sequences, with 4.6% as singletons. Specified time point: sample taken at primary tumor resection. Whole RNA obtained from tumor, nontumor lung or frozen PBMC underwent sequencing without sorting. CDR1 and CDR2 (germline): MNHEY, SVGAGI. V dropped 6 bases and J dropped 0 bases, with 12 bases sitting between them. This CDR3 spans 16 amino acids. The TCR was taken from a male donor with early-stage non-small cell lung cancer. The chain combines TRBV6-5 with TRBJ2-6, with D perhaps matching TRBD1 (5 bases). This sample comprised PBMCs, obtained at surgery. CDR3 sequence: CASSRTDSSGANVLTF. CDR3 DNA sequence: TGTGCCAGCAGCCGAACAGACAGCTCTGGGGCCAACGTCCTGACTTTC.